A selection of T cell receptor beta chains follows, all from one sample in a study of blood T cell repertoires in COVID-19. Method: immunoSEQ multiplex PCR; TCRdb's copy keeps in-frame clones and lacks some. In the table there are about 180,000 clones, roughly 89% of which are singletons. Specimen: peripheral blood. The origin of the receptors is a woman between 50 and 59 years old with acute or convalescent COVID-19. CDR3s include the opening cysteine and the closing phenylalanine or tryptophan. Clone size is not always given. Where it is, it says once, few, many or a class for expanded clones.

J gene	clone size	V gene	CDR3 protein
TRBJ2-1	.	TRBV29-1	CSVVGTGSYNEQFF
TRBJ2-7	once	TRBV20-1	CSALTGYEQYF
TRBJ1-5	.	TRBV6-1	CASSVSAGAQNQPQHF
TRBJ1-2	.	TRBV24-1	CATSPGGAAENGYTF
TRBJ1-2	.	TRBV27	CASSSSNYGYTF
TRBJ2-1	.	TRBV7-9	CASSLTDSPNEQFF
TRBJ1-3	.	TRBV20-1	CSAIGGNTIYF
TRBJ1-5	.	TRBV6-6	CASRDSNQPQHF
TRBJ1-2	.	TRBV13	CASSLRDRAVYGYTF
TRBJ2-1	.	TRBV24-1	CATSDKPGQFYISYNEQFF
TRBJ2-3	once	TRBV6-5	CASSYGRQGSTDTQYF
TRBJ2-3	.	TRBV6-5	CASSRSVFGDTQYF
TRBJ1-5	.	TRBV11-2	CASSQDRGQPQHF
TRBJ2-3	once	TRBV5-1	CASSTAGGTDTQYF
TRBJ1-5	once	TRBV11-2	CASSLGGGISGEPQHF
TRBJ1-3	.	TRBV19	CASQGQHSGNTIYF
TRBJ2-7	.	TRBV10-3	CAIGTDLYEQYF
TRBJ1-5	.	TRBV5-1	CASSLTGGGQPQHF
TRBJ1-2	.	TRBV6-2/TRBV6-3	CASSYRTGYYGYTF
TRBJ2-7	few	TRBV6-2/TRBV6-3	CASSYILAGGYEQYF
TRBJ2-3	few	TRBV6-4	CASSAGTSGGPDTQYF
TRBJ1-2	.	TRBV3-1/TRBV3-2	CASSQDEGTQRHF
TRBJ1-1	.	TRBV5-4	CASSLGQGMVGNTEAFF
TRBJ2-1	.	TRBV6-5	CASREGLADDNEQFF
TRBJ2-7	.	TRBV5-6	CASSIWGGYEQYF
TRBJ2-2	.	TRBV19	CASTPSLDRVGTGELFF
TRBJ1-2	.	TRBV29-1	CSVTGTGGDNYGYTF
TRBJ1-1	.	TRBV7-8	CASSSPSDRAKEAFF
TRBJ2-1	.	TRBV24-1	CATSGGTGAEQFF
TRBJ1-1	once	TRBV3-1/TRBV3-2	CASSRQGGTEAFF
TRBJ2-1	.	TRBV9	CASSVQGNEQFF
TRBJ1-4	.	TRBV6-5	CASSPLATNEKLFF
TRBJ2-3	.	TRBV7-6	CASSTGTGTADTQYF